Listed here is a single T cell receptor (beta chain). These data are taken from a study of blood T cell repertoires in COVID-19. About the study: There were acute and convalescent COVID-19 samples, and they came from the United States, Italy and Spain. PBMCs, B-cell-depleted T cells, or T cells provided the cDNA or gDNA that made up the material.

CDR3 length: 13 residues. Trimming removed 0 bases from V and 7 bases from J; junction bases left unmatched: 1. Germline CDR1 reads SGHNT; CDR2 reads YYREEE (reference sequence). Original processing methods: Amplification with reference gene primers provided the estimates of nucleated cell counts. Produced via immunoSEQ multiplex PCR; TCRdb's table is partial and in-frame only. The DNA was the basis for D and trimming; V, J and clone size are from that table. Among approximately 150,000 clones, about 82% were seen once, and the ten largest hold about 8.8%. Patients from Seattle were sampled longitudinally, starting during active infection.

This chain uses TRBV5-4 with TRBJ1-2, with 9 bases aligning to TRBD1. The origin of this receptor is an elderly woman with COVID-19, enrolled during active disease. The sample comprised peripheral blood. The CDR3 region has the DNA TGTGCCAGCAGCTTGGGACAGGGGGGTGGCTACACCTTC. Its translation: CASSLGQGGGYTF.